This passage covers 11 T cell receptor beta chains from one sample sequenced in a study of blood T cells in healthy people across ages. Primed by a sample-barcoded 5' primer and a J-beta primer mix, a second PCR proceeded for about 6 to 11 cycles. TCRdb recomputed calls from the 5' RACE reads with MiXCR, one row per CDR3 protein. Here the sample spans roughly 1,500,000 distinct CDR3 sequences, around 42% being singletons. Sequences were obtained from blood. The receptors derive from a woman aged 18-30 years in good health.

A few counts support this clonotype. The chain joins TRBV6-6 to TRBJ2-5, with D possibly TRBD2 on 5 matching bases. This CDR3 contains 16 residues. Per germline, CDR1 MNHNY and CDR2 SVGAGI (reference sequence). V shed 8 bases and J shed 2 bases, with 21 bases lying between them. This CDR3 reads CASLPSSGRGQETQYF. CDR3 bases: TGTGCCAGCCTCCCTAGTTCTGGGAGAGGGCAAGAGACCCAGTACTTC.

The chain uses TRBV10-1 and TRBJ2-3; weak D call: TRBD2 (6 bases). V lost 6 bases and J 3 bases, leaving 19 bases between the germline ends. The CDR3 is made up of 16 amino acids. Per germline, CDR1 WNHNN and CDR2 SYGVQD (reference sequence). In DNA form, the CDR3 reads TGCGCCAGCAGCCATTTGCCGGGGGAAGGGACAGATACGCAGTATTTT. It translates to CASSHLPGEGTDTQYF.

The chain links TRBV19 to TRBJ1-1, with D uncertain. CDR1 and CDR2 from the germline V gene are LNHDA and SQIVND (reference sequence). The CDR3 consists of 14 residues. Trimming removed 5 bases from V and 0 bases from J, with 10 bases in between. CDR3 loop: CASSDRNLNTEAFF. The CDR3 coding sequence is TGTGCCAGTAGTGATAGAAACTTGAACACTGAAGCTTTCTTT.

V gene TRBV7-2 combines with J gene TRBJ2-3, with a weak D call TRBD2 (5 bases). The CDR3 length is 16 residues. CDR1 and CDR2 from the germline V gene are SGHTA and FQGNSA. The germline V and J ends were trimmed by 3 bases and 0 bases, with 13 bases remaining between them. The CDR3 loop is CASSFREGSSTDTQYF. In nucleotides, the CDR3 is TGTGCCAGCAGCTTTCGGGAAGGGTCTAGCACAGATACGCAGTATTTT.

This clonotype came up a few times. The chain joins TRBV6-5 to TRBJ2-7; D is ambiguous. CDR1 is MNHEY, CDR2 SVGAGI, per germline. The CDR3 is made up of 15 amino acids. V lost 0 bases to trimming and J lost 3 bases, with 12 bases between them. Here the CDR3 DNA reads TGTGCCAGCAGTTACTCCCCTCGGGCAGGCTACGAGCAGTACTTC. This gives the protein CASSYSPRAGYEQYF.

V gene TRBV12-3 or TRBV12-4 combines with J gene TRBJ1-5, with D uncertain. Deletions cut 2 bases from V and 9 bases from J, with 11 bases between. The CDR3 is 13 residues long. CDR3 DNA sequence: TGTGCCAGCAGTTTACAGCCCGCAAGGCCCCAGCATTTT. This gives the protein CASSLQPARPQHF.

The genes are TRBV6-5 and TRBJ2-1; no clear D gene. The germline V gene has CDR1 MNHEY and CDR2 SVGAGI. Deletions cut 9 bases from V and 8 bases from J, with 17 bases between. The length of the CDR3 is 13 residues. CDR3 coding DNA: TGTGCCAGTAAGATGACCCCATTGGATGAGCAGTTCTTC. As protein: CASKMTPLDEQFF.

V and J are TRBV14 and TRBJ1-1; weak D call: TRBD1 (6 bases). The CDR3 consists of 14 residues. The V and J ends lost 6 bases and 4 bases respectively, with 15 bases between them. Germline V gene sequence: CDR1 SGHDN, CDR2 FVKESK. The CDR3 is CASRTLQGSTEAFF. CDR3 sequence (DNA): TGTGCCAGCAGGACCCTTCAGGGGAGCACTGAAGCTTTCTTT.

The chain carries TRBV4-2 and TRBJ2-1; D is ambiguous. Trimming took 4 bases from V and 0 from J, leaving 10 bases between them. The length of the CDR3 is 15 residues. Germline CDR1 is LGHNA and CDR2 is YNFKEQ. The CDR3 reads CASSPYLSSYNEQFF. The DNA for the CDR3 is TGTGCCAGCAGCCCCTACTTAAGCTCCTACAATGAGCAGTTCTTC.

This CDR3 is CASSKRNSGRQETQYF. CDR3 bases: TGTGCCAGCAGCAAAAGGAATAGCGGGAGACAAGAGACCCAGTACTTC. The chain employs TRBV21-1 and TRBJ2-5; whether TRBD2, the table's D call, matches the DNA was not checked. TRBV21-1 is a listed pseudogene. The CDR3 runs 16 residues.

This chain connects TRBV6-5 to TRBJ2-1; perhaps TRBD2 as D (6 bases). The CDR3 has 12 amino acids. V lost 6 bases and J lost 11, with 14 bases in between. Germline V gene lookup returns CDR1 MNHEY and CDR2 SVGAGI. This chain's CDR3 is CASSSSGRQQFF. As DNA, the CDR3 is TGTGCCAGCAGCTCCTCCGGGAGACAGCAGTTCTTC.